Listed below are T cell receptor beta chains from one sample, sequenced in a study of shared clonotypes between healthy human individuals. Profiling relied on immunoSEQ multiplex PCR, and the TCRdb table lists in-frame clones only, not all of them. Among 500,000 to 650,000 clones listed, around three quarters were seen once. Sequenced input: PBMCs. The receptors come from a woman between 40 and 50 years old in good health. Some clones in this sample may be carry-over from other donors' samples. Each CDR3 is given with its conserved first and last residue. A D gene is named only where the DNA matches it firmly. Size values are once, few and many counts, or a class for expanded clones, and some rows have none.

len	d_gene	abundance	j_gene	v_gene	CDR3aa	CDR3nt
15	TRBD2	once	TRBJ2-7	TRBV6-1	CASGGIWGNSYEQYF	TGCGCCAGCGGGGGAATTTGGGGAAACTCCTACGAGCAGTACTTC
15	.	few	TRBJ2-3	TRBV27	CASSPWTDSTDTQYF	TGTGCCAGCAGTCCGTGGACGGATAGCACAGATACGCAGTATTTT
14	.	.	TRBJ2-4	TRBV5-4	CASSLNPAKNIQYF	TGTGCCAGCAGCTTGAACCCAGCCAAAAACATTCAGTACTTC
13	.	.	TRBJ1-4	TRBV7-9	CVVEGGPNEKLFF	TGTGTAGTGGAGGGGGGCCCTAATGAAAAACTGTTTTTT
13	.	.	TRBJ2-2	TRBV7-3	CASSFTETGELFF	TGTGCCAGCAGCTTTACAGAGACCGGGGAGCTGTTTTTT
13	.	once	TRBJ1-1	TRBV13	CASSILGGTEAFF	TGTGCCAGCAGCATCCTCGGGGGAACTGAAGCTTTCTTT
16	.	.	TRBJ2-5	TRBV28	CASSLISGNRAETQYF	TGTGCCAGCAGTCTTATCTCCGGGAACAGGGCAGAGACCCAGTACTTC
17	.	once	TRBJ2-5	TRBV28	CASILGSRDKYQETQYF	TGTGCCAGCATCCTAGGGAGCCGGGACAAGTACCAAGAGACCCAGTACTTC
13	TRBD1	.	TRBJ2-5	TRBV19	CASRYRGQETQYF	TGTGCCAGTAGATACAGGGGCCAAGAGACCCAGTACTTC
15	.	.	TRBJ2-7	TRBV7-9	CASSLGATGTYEQYF	TGTGCCAGCAGCTTAGGGGCGACAGGCACCTACGAGCAGTACTTC
12	.	.	TRBJ2-1	TRBV7-3	CASSNTAYEQFF	TGTGCCAGCAGCAATACTGCGTATGAGCAGTTCTTC
14	.	.	TRBJ1-1	TRBV2	CASSGGFGNTEAFF	TGTGCCAGCAGTGGGGGATTCGGGAACACTGAAGCTTTCTTT
14	.	.	TRBJ2-5	TRBV6-6	CASSYGGSQETQYF	TGTGCCAGCAGTTACGGCGGGTCGCAAGAGACCCAGTACTTC
12	.	.	TRBJ2-1	TRBV7-3	CASSSTSNEQFF	TGTGCCAGCAGCTCCACTAGCAATGAGCAGTTCTTC
15	TRBD1	.	TRBJ2-1	TRBV5-1	CASSLGTGADNEQFF	TGCGCCAGCAGCTTGGGGACAGGGGCGGACAATGAGCAGTTCTTC
15	.	.	TRBJ1-4	TRBV6-1	CASSEKEAAREKLFF	TGTGCCAGCAGTGAAAAAGAGGCAGCTAGGGAAAAACTGTTTTTT
16	TRBD2	few	TRBJ2-7	TRBV25-1	CASSEPGLAGVHEQYF	TGTGCCAGCAGTGAGCCGGGACTAGCGGGAGTCCACGAGCAGTACTTC
11	.	few	TRBJ1-2	TRBV28	CASTSSYGYTF	TGTGCCAGCACCTCGAGTTATGGCTACACCTTC
12	.	.	TRBJ2-3	TRBV7-9	CALRGYTDTQYF	TGTGCCCTAAGGGGATACACAGATACGCAGTATTTT
11	.	.	TRBJ2-5	TRBV9	CASSAQETQYF	TGTGCCAGCAGCGCTCAAGAGACCCAGTACTTC
12	.	.	TRBJ1-5	TRBV15	CATSRDRLAQHF	TGTGCCACCAGCAGAGATAGATTGGCCCAGCATTTT
14	TRBD1	.	TRBJ2-7	TRBV5-1	CASSEQGTGYEQYF	TGCGCCAGCAGTGAACAGGGGACAGGCTACGAGCAGTACTTC
15	.	.	TRBJ2-1	TRBV9	CASSKPGPTYNEQFF	TGTGCCAGCAGCAAGCCGGGTCCTACCTACAATGAGCAGTTCTTC
15	.	.	TRBJ2-7	TRBV9	CASSTQGGGSYEQYF	TGTGCCAGCAGCACCCAGGGGGGAGGCTCCTACGAGCAGTACTTC
14	.	.	TRBJ2-7	TRBV18	CASSATGNGYEQYF	TGTGCCAGCTCAGCCACAGGGAACGGTTACGAGCAGTACTTC
17	.	.	TRBJ2-3	TRBV9	CASSAQWGIGSTDTQYF	TGTGCCAGCAGCGCCCAATGGGGGATAGGCAGCACAGATACGCAGTATTTT
18	.	once	TRBJ2-2	TRBV11-2	CASSLEVGRLANTGELFF	TGTGCCAGCAGCTTAGAAGTGGGACGACTTGCGAACACCGGGGAGCTGTTTTTT
13	.	many	TRBJ1-1	TRBV14	CASSQARVTEAFF	TGTGCCAGCAGCCAAGCTAGGGTCACTGAAGCTTTCTTT
13	.	.	TRBJ1-1	TRBV30	CAWSNMQNTEAFF	TGTGCCTGGAGTAACATGCAGAACACTGAAGCTTTCTTT
15	.	.	TRBJ1-2	TRBV6-4	CASSDRYPNLWSYTF	TGTGCCAGCAGTGACAGATACCCGAATTTATGGAGCTACACCTTC
17	TRBD1	.	TRBJ1-5	TRBV28	CASSLTTGDWGNQPQHF	TGTGCCAGCAGTTTGACGACAGGGGATTGGGGCAATCAGCCCCAGCATTTT
15	TRBD1	few	TRBJ2-7	TRBV27	CASSFSGTGPYEQYF	TGTGCCAGCAGTTTCTCCGGGACAGGGCCCTACGAGCAGTACTTC
14	.	many	TRBJ2-7	TRBV7-9	CASGKGDIAYEQYF	TGTGCCAGCGGGAAAGGGGACATAGCCTACGAGCAGTACTTC
15	.	.	TRBJ1-4	TRBV6-1	CASSEPGGTNEKLFF	TGTGCCAGCAGTGAACCAGGAGGAACTAATGAAAAACTGTTTTTT
11	.	.	TRBJ2-3	TRBV6-5	CASSSTDTQYF	TGTGCCAGCAGCTCGACAGATACGCAGTATTTT
13	.	.	TRBJ1-1	TRBV18	CASSPLRGTEAFF	TGTGCCAGCTCACCACTTAGGGGAACTGAAGCTTTCTTT
14	.	.	TRBJ1-1	TRBV10-3	CAISRQAMNTEAFF	TGTGCCATCAGCCGACAGGCAATGAACACTGAAGCTTTCTTT
17	.	.	TRBJ1-5	TRBV11-2	CASSLEGGRGVNQPQHF	TGTGCCAGCAGCTTAGAGGGCGGGCGGGGGGTAAATCAGCCCCAGCATTTT
15	TRBD2	.	TRBJ2-2	TRBV4-2	CASTELAGDTGELFF	TGTGCCAGCACCGAACTAGCGGGGGACACCGGGGAGCTGTTTTTT
15	.	.	TRBJ2-7	TRBV5-4	CASSMGRSTNYEQYF	TGTGCCAGCAGCATGGGACGGTCGACGAACTACGAGCAGTACTTC
14	.	once	TRBJ1-3	TRBV28	CASSSPTLGNTIYF	TGTGCCAGCAGTTCCCCTACTCTGGGAAACACCATATATTTT
16	.	.	TRBJ1-5	TRBV30	CAWSRYIGERGQPQHF	TGTGCCTGGAGCCGTTATATTGGGGAAAGGGGTCAGCCCCAGCATTTT
19	.	once	TRBJ1-3	TRBV4-2	CASSQAPGSYVDSGNTIYF	TGTGCCAGCAGCCAAGCTCCGGGGTCATACGTTGATTCTGGAAACACCATATATTTT
19	TRBD1	.	TRBJ2-3	TRBV27	CASSLFPAWTGGSTDTQYF	TGTGCCAGCAGTTTATTCCCTGCCTGGACAGGGGGGAGTACAGATACGCAGTATTTT
14	.	.	TRBJ2-4	TRBV28	CASSDTGTLNIQYF	TGTGCCAGCAGCGACACCGGGACTTTAAACATTCAGTACTTC
13	.	.	TRBJ1-2	TRBV28	CASSLRGSYGYTF	TGTGCCAGCAGTTTGCGGGGAAGCTATGGCTACACCTTC
12	.	once	TRBJ2-1	TRBV4-1	CASSQIAEEQFF	TGCGCCAGCAGCCAAATAGCGGAAGAGCAGTTCTTC
13	.	.	TRBJ2-3	TRBV2	CASSVRGTDTQYF	TGTGCCAGCAGTGTAAGAGGGACAGATACGCAGTATTTT
14	.	.	TRBJ2-3	TRBV7-9	CASSRGAHTDTQYF	TGTGCCAGCAGCCGGGGGGCCCACACAGATACGCAGTATTTT
14	.	.	TRBJ1-4	TRBV4-2	CASSKGILAEKLFF	TGTGCCAGCAGCAAAGGTATTCTGGCTGAAAAACTGTTTTTT
16	.	.	TRBJ2-7	TRBV11-2	CASSLVLSRENSEQYF	TGTGCCAGCAGCTTAGTCTTGAGCAGGGAGAACTCCGAGCAGTACTTC
15	TRBD1	.	TRBJ1-4	TRBV10-3	CAISEATGSNEKLFF	TGTGCCATCAGTGAGGCGACAGGGTCTAATGAAAAACTGTTTTTT
12	.	many	TRBJ1-1	TRBV11-2	CASSLRDTEAFF	TGTGCCAGCAGCTTGCGGGACACTGAAGCTTTCTTT
17	TRBD2	.	TRBJ2-7	TRBV28	CASSLGTSGRGSLEQYF	TGTGCCAGCAGCCTGGGGACTAGCGGGAGGGGATCCCTCGAGCAGTACTTC
15	TRBD2	.	TRBJ2-7	TRBV5-4	CASRAGASGSYEQYF	TGTGCCAGCAGGGCTGGGGCTAGCGGCTCCTACGAGCAGTACTTC
13	.	.	TRBJ2-3	TRBV7-7	CASSRTSTDTQYF	TGTGCTAGCAGCAGAACTAGCACAGATACGCAGTATTTT
12	TRBD1	.	TRBJ2-7	TRBV29-1	CSVRQGAYEQYF	TGCAGCGTGAGACAGGGGGCCTACGAGCAGTACTTC
13	.	.	TRBJ1-5	TRBV28	CASNRQINQPQHF	TGTGCCAGCAATAGACAGATCAATCAGCCCCAGCATTTT